The T cell receptor (beta chain) under discussion was sequenced for a study of blood T cells in healthy people across ages. Study summary: About one barcoded beta molecule per two T cells came from capture by template switching. Points from the study as a whole: A roughly linear age-dependent decrease characterized TCR beta diversity per million T cells.

Germline CDR1 is SEHNR and CDR2 is FQNEAQ (reference sequence). This CDR3 comprises 14 residues. V gave up 10 bases and J gave up 5 bases; unmatched junction bases: 11. Together with a sample-barcoded 5' primer, a J-beta primer mix was included in a second PCR lasting roughly 6 to 12 cycles. TCRdb reprocessed the 5' RACE reads with MiXCR, giving one entry per CDR3 protein. The sample includes about 1.8 million distinct CDR3 sequences, approximately 50% of them seen just once. This clonotype was detected a few times. As yet, its antigen is unknown. The specimen sequenced was blood. The chain carries TRBV7-9 and TRBJ2-5, with 9 bases aligning to TRBD1. This sequence originates from a woman aged 35 to 49 in good health. The CDR3 is CATSGTGIWETQYF. In DNA, the CDR3 is TGTGCCACTTCGGGGACAGGGATATGGGAGACCCAGTACTTC. Using reference TRBV7-9 and TRBJ2-5 for the parts outside the CDR3, the full variable domain is DTGVSQNPRHKITKRGQNVTFRCDPISEHNRLYWYRQTLGQGPEFLTYFQNEAQLEKSRLLSDRFSAERPKGSFSTLEIQRTEQGDSAMYLCATSGTGIWETQYFGPGTRLLVL.